A single sample is the source of the 24 T cell receptor beta chains below, sequenced in a study of shared clonotypes between healthy human individuals. Produced via immunoSEQ multiplex PCR; TCRdb's table is partial and in-frame only. The sample has roughly 2.5 million clones; roughly 92% are singletons. The source material was naive CD4+ T cells sorted from blood. As for subset: CD45RA+ positively selected. These receptor sequences come from a man aged 18 to 29 in good health.

The genes are TRBV28 and TRBJ1-1; weak D call: TRBD1 (6 bases). Trimming cost V 5 bases and J 1 base, with 20 bases left between them. There are 17 residues in the CDR3. CDR1 and CDR2 (germline): MDHEN, SYDVKM. CDR3 residues: CASSRRQVQSPNTEAFF. CDR3 coding DNA: TGTGCCAGCAGTCGCCGACAGGTTCAAAGTCCGAACACTGAAGCTTTCTTT.

The rearrangement links TRBV10-3 to TRBJ2-1; TRBD2 agrees at 8 bases. This CDR3 is built from 17 residues. Losses at the gene ends were 0 bases for V and 9 bases for J; bases not matched to a gene: 13. The germline V gene encodes CDR1 ENHRY and CDR2 SYGVKD. CDR3 protein: CAISESTIVGRVFEQFF. The DNA for the CDR3 is TGTGCCATCAGTGAGTCGACTATCGTCGGGAGGGTGTTTGAGCAGTTCTTC.

With regard to this clone: The same CDR3 also results from other DNA sequences found in this sample. The chain combines TRBV30 with TRBJ1-6; no definite D call. The CDR3 contains 12 residues. The V gene's germline CDR1 is GTSNPN and CDR2 SVGIG (reference sequence). The V and J ends lost 4 bases and 5 bases respectively, with 6 bases between them. CDR3 DNA: TGTGCCTGGACCCTCAATAATTCACCCCTCCACTTT. As protein: CAWTLNNSPLHF.

This clone was counted a single time. CDR3 sequence: CASSSQTATLYGYTF. In nucleotides, the CDR3 is TGTGCCAGCAGCTCACAGACAGCGACCCTCTATGGCTACACCTTC. The chain joins TRBV9 to TRBJ1-2; perhaps TRBD1 as D (5 bases). Per the germline V gene, CDR1 is SGDLS and CDR2 is YYNGEE. V was shortened by 4 bases and J by 4 bases, with 17 bases between the two germline ends. This CDR3 has 15 amino acids.

This chain joins TRBV9 and TRBJ2-7; no firm D call. The ends were cut back, 0 bases at V and 0 bases at J, with 7 bases in the middle. Looked up from germline, CDR1 is SGDLS and CDR2 is YYNGEE. This CDR3 contains 14 residues. CDR3 in DNA: TGTGCCAGCAGCGTAGATCTAGACTCCTACGAGCAGTACTTC. Protein product: CASSVDLDSYEQYF.

This chain uses TRBV19 with TRBJ2-5; D is ambiguous. From germline, CDR1 is LNHDA and CDR2 SQIVND (reference sequence). The V gene lost 10 bases and the J gene lost 5 bases, with 5 bases spanning the gap. The CDR3 runs to 9 residues. DNA for the CDR3: TGTGCCACCGTTGAGACCCAGTACTTC. Amino acid sequence: CATVETQYF.

This chain connects TRBV19 to TRBJ2-3, with no clear D. Germline CDR1 and CDR2: LNHDA and SQIVND (reference sequence). Trimming pared 3 bases from V and 5 bases from J, leaving 3 bases between. CDR3 length: 11 residues. The DNA of the CDR3 is TGTGCCAGTAGTATGGTAGATACGCAGTATTTT. Translating it yields CASSMVDTQYF.

This clone was seen just once. This sequence joins TRBV28 and TRBJ2-1; D may be TRBD2 (5 bases). Looked up from germline, CDR1 is MDHEN and CDR2 is SYDVKM. V gave up 2 bases and J gave up 6 bases, with 11 bases separating them. This CDR3 region has 14 residues. The DNA of the CDR3 is TGTGCCAGCAGTTTAAGCTCTGGACTCAATGAGCAGTTCTTC. Encoded protein: CASSLSSGLNEQFF.

The V call is TRBV7-9, the J call TRBJ2-1, with TRBD2 matching 9 bases. With 3 bases clipped from V and 7 bases from J, the junction kept 4 bases outside the gene matches. The CDR3 runs 14 residues. Germline V gene data show CDR1 as SEHNR and CDR2 as FQNEAQ (reference sequence). CDR3 region: CASSFSGGPNEQFF. DNA of the CDR3: TGTGCCAGCAGCTTCAGCGGGGGGCCTAATGAGCAGTTCTTC.

J is TRBJ2-2 and V is TRBV19, with D hard to call. There are 16 residues in the CDR3. V dropped 4 bases and J dropped 0 bases, with 12 bases sitting between them. Germline CDR1 and CDR2: LNHDA and SQIVND (reference sequence). The CDR3 bases are TGTGCCAGTAGTACCGGGTCCATCGCGAACACCGGGGAGCTGTTTTTT. It encodes CASSTGSIANTGELFF.

The chain carries TRBV19 and TRBJ1-6; TRBD1 aligns across 7 bases. CDR1 is LNHDA, CDR2 SQIVND, per germline (reference sequence). V shed 5 bases and J 10 bases; nucleotides not matched to a gene: 8. This CDR3 has 14 residues. The CDR3, as DNA: TGTGCCAGTAGTCACACAGGGGCCTTCTCACCCCTCCACTTT. The encoded protein is CASSHTGAFSPLHF. The full variable domain, in which reference TRBV19 and TRBJ1-6 provide the parts outside the CDR3, is DGGITQSPKYLFRKEGQNVTLSCEQNLNHDAMYWYRQDPGQGLRLIYYSQIVNDFQKGDIAEGYSVSREKKESFPLTVTSAQKNPTAFYLCASSHTGAFSPLHFGNGTRLTVT.

This rearrangement joins TRBV30 to TRBJ2-2, with D tentatively TRBD1 (5 bases). The germline gives CDR1 GTSNPN, CDR2 SVGIG (reference sequence). The V end was cut by 3 bases, the J end by 6 bases, with 23 bases between. The CDR3 is 17 residues long. The CDR3 reads CAWSAGYRPRYAGELFF. As DNA, the CDR3 is TGTGCCTGGAGCGCCGGATACAGGCCTCGCTACGCCGGGGAGCTGTTTTTT. Full variable domain (remainder filled in from reference TRBV30 and TRBJ2-2): SQTIHQWPATLVQPVGSPLSLECTVEGTSNPNLYWYRQAAGRGLQLLFYSVGIGQISSEVPQNLSASRPQDRQFILSSKKLLLSDSGFYLCAWSAGYRPRYAGELFFGEGSRLTVL.

The CDR3 spells CASSPSLGPIVWPSTDTQYF. The CDR3 DNA is TGTGCCAGTAGTCCCTCATTAGGGCCCATTGTCTGGCCTAGCACAGATACGCAGTATTTT. The chain has TRBV19 and TRBJ2-3; D is ambiguous. CDR3 length: 20 residues. Germline assignment: CDR1 LNHDA and CDR2 SQIVND (reference sequence). The V gene lost 5 bases and the J gene lost 0 bases, with 27 bases spanning the gap.

V usage is TRBV7-9 and J usage is TRBJ2-5, with TRBD1 as a possible D gene (5 bases). V lost 3 bases and J lost 4, with 9 bases in between. This CDR3 comprises 13 residues. From germline, CDR1 is SEHNR and CDR2 FQNEAQ (reference sequence). The CDR3 DNA follows: TGTGCCAGCAGCTTTAAGGGGTCAGAGACCCAGTACTTC. The encoded protein is CASSFKGSETQYF.

The chain couples TRBV19 to TRBJ2-3, with D unclear. With 4 bases removed from V and 3 bases from J, the gap between germline ends came to 14 bases. The germline V gene has CDR1 LNHDA and CDR2 SQIVND (reference sequence). CDR3 size: 15 residues. The CDR3 DNA reads as TGTGCCAGTAGTACTCAGGCATCCCGAACAGATACGCAGTATTTT. Translated: CASSTQASRTDTQYF.

The V gene is TRBV5-4, the J gene TRBJ1-1; no firm D call. This CDR3 is 15 amino acids long. Looked up from germline, CDR1 is SGHNT and CDR2 is YYREEE (reference sequence). V gave up 4 bases and J gave up 10 bases, with 23 bases separating them. CDR3 bases: TGTGCCAGCAGCACCTCGGGGTCCGGGAGAGTTTTAGCTTTCTTT. This gives the protein CASSTSGSGRVLAFF.

Of note for this clone: A read error may produce the germline difference seen at one junction end. The J gene is TRBJ2-1, the V gene TRBV29-1; 8 nucleotides align to TRBD2. This CDR3 comprises 14 residues. Germline CDR1 and CDR2: SQVTM and ANQGSEA. This chain's CDR3 is CSAEGGGGYNEQFF. CDR3 nucleotides: TGCAGCGCTGAAGGCGGCGGGGGGTACAATGAGCAGTTCTTC.

V and J are TRBV5-1 and TRBJ2-7; 9 bases match TRBD2. Germline-derived CDR1 and CDR2 are SGHRS and YFSETQ. The CDR3 extends over 16 amino acids. Trimming removed 3 bases from V and 2 bases from J; junction bases left unmatched: 9. CDR3 protein: CASSSTGTSSAYEQYF. The CDR3 region has the DNA TGCGCCAGCAGCTCTACCGGGACTAGCTCGGCCTACGAGCAGTACTTC.

This chain links TRBV11-2 with TRBJ1-5; D possibly corresponds to TRBD1 (5 bases). Trimming removed 5 bases from V and 0 bases from J, with 11 bases in between. The CDR3 spans 15 residues. CDR1 is SGHAT, CDR2 FQNNGV, per germline. The CDR3 coding sequence is TGTGCCAGCAGCCGGGACGGGCATAGCAATCAGCCCCAGCATTTT. Amino acids: CASSRDGHSNQPQHF.

The chain has TRBV23-1 and TRBJ1-5; 8 bases agree with TRBD1. TRBV23-1 is noted as an ORF with a role that remains uncertain. Trimming at V came to 1 base and at J to 0 bases, leaving 11 bases not matched to a gene. There are 19 residues in the CDR3. The CDR3 DNA reads TGCGCCAGCAGTCAATTATCCAGGGGGCTGCCCTATAGCAATCAGCCCCAGCATTTT. It yields the protein CASSQLSRGLPYSNQPQHF.

In DNA, the CDR3 is TGTGCCAGCAGCTTAGCCAGTTTGGGACACGAGCAGTACTTC. The encoded protein is CASSLASLGHEQYF. The chain recombines TRBV11-2 with TRBJ2-7, with D possibly being TRBD1 or TRBD2 (5 bases each). V lost 1 base, J lost 5 bases, and 12 bases lay in between. This CDR3 is built from 14 residues. CDR1 is SGHAT and CDR2 is FQNNGV in the germline V gene.

Concerning this clone itself: The same CDR3 is also encoded by other DNA sequences in this sample. J is TRBJ1-5 and V is TRBV19; D is uncertain. The germline V and J ends were trimmed by 8 bases and 1 base, with 6 bases remaining between them. CDR1 and CDR2 from the germline V gene are LNHDA and SQIVND (reference sequence). The CDR3 length is 12 residues. In DNA, the CDR3 is TGTGCCAGTGGACGGAGCAATCAGCCCCAGCATTTT. It specifies CASGRSNQPQHF.

The gene calls are TRBV29-1 and TRBJ2-2; D not resolved. The CDR3 runs to 12 residues. The germline V and J ends were trimmed by 7 bases and 1 base, with 7 bases remaining between them. Germline V gene data show CDR1 as SQVTM and CDR2 as ANQGSEA. The CDR3 protein is CSGELNTGELFF. The CDR3 nucleotides read TGCAGCGGGGAACTGAACACCGGGGAGCTGTTTTTT.

This chain joins TRBV5-1 and TRBJ1-3; 8 bases match TRBD1. Germline CDR1 and CDR2: SGHRS and YFSETQ. The trim removed 4 bases at V and 0 bases at J, leaving 9 bases unmatched. This CDR3 spans 17 amino acids. Written as DNA, the CDR3 is TGCGCCAGCAGCGTCAGGGGGCTGCACTCCTCTGGAAACACCATATATTTT. This codes for CASSVRGLHSSGNTIYF.